The text below deals with one T cell receptor (beta chain). This specimen includes other DNA sequences encoding the same CDR3. This sample was taken from a study of memory CD4+ T cells and cytomegalovirus serostatus. The protocol was immunoSEQ multiplex PCR, while the TCRdb copy is restricted to in-frame clones and leaves out a portion. The sample shows around 54,000 clones, 78% of them seen only once. CDR3 size: 13 residues. V shed 1 base and J 4 bases; nucleotides not matched to a gene: 2. Germline loops: CDR1 GTSNPN, CDR2 SVGIG (reference sequence). The sort gate was single viable CD3+CD4+CD8-CD45RO+ cells for memory CD4+ T cells.

V usage is TRBV30 and J usage is TRBJ1-1; 8 nucleotides line up with TRBD1. This TCR was recovered from an adult in good health and CMV-seronegative. The sample taken for sequencing was memory CD4+ T cells from blood. CDR3 sequence (DNA): TGTGCCTGGAGTGGTACAGGGGGCACTGAAGCTTTCTTT. This codes for CAWSGTGGTEAFF.